This entry describes one T cell receptor beta chain. As yet, its antigen is unknown. The same CDR3 also results from other DNA sequences found in this sample. This table comes from immunoSEQ multiplex PCR, and its TCRdb copy is limited to in-frame clones, with some not included. The sample holds about 2.1 million clones, 80% to 95% seen once. Naive CD8 isolation took CD45RO-negative cells positively selected for CCR7 and excluded terminally differentiated effector memory CD45RA+ cells. The donors were all Caucasian adults (living in Nashville, Tennessee). The CDR3 contains 14 residues. The germline V gene encodes CDR1 SGDLS and CDR2 YYNGEE. Losses at the gene ends were 1 base for V and 5 bases for J; bases not matched to a gene: 5. This sample was included in a study of shared clonotypes between healthy human individuals. The wider study: There were three CD4 naive, three CD4 memory, two CD8 naive and one CD8 memory plates per donor. Whole-study results and caveats: How much donors shared clonotypes was expected to be affected by sequencing depth. The sampled material consisted only of blood, and tissue repertoires are likely to differ.

Sequenced input: naive CD8+ T cells from PBMCs. The V gene is TRBV9, the J gene TRBJ2-5; 7 bases line up with TRBD1. The source of this sequence is a man in his late teens or twenties in good health. Some clones in this sample may be carry-over from other donors' samples. The CDR3 loop is CASSVSPRGETQYF. The CDR3 DNA is TGTGCCAGCAGCGTATCCCCCAGGGGGGAGACCCAGTACTTC.